The 26 T cell receptor beta chains in this list originate from one sample, sequenced in a study of blood T cell repertoires in COVID-19. Data came from immunoSEQ multiplex PCR; TCRdb stores just in-frame clones and leaves some out. The sample lists 35,000 to 45,000 clones; 90% were seen once. Source material: peripheral blood. Receptor source: a man in his fifties or sixties with active COVID-19.

The V and J genes are TRBV14 and TRBJ1-1; 7 positions match TRBD1. The V segment lost 4 bases and the J segment 3 bases; nucleotides outside the gene matches: 2. Germline values: CDR1 SGHDN, CDR2 FVKESK. The CDR3 consists of 13 residues. The CDR3 bases are TGTGCCAGCAGCCGACAGGGCTACACTGAAGCTTTCTTT. Protein product: CASSRQGYTEAFF.

The chain combines TRBV30 with TRBJ1-4, with D unresolved. This CDR3 has 13 amino acids. Germline CDR1 is GTSNPN and CDR2 is SVGIG (reference sequence). Trimming removed 0 bases at V and 6 bases at J, with 8 bases between. The CDR3 sequence is CAWSVRRYEKLFF. As DNA, the CDR3 is TGTGCCTGGAGTGTACGGAGGTATGAAAAACTGTTTTTT.

This sequence joins TRBV28 and TRBJ1-4, with a tentative D call TRBD1 (6 bases). V lost 1 base and J lost 5, with 8 bases in between. The length of the CDR3 is 14 residues. The germline V gene encodes CDR1 MDHEN and CDR2 SYDVKM. CDR3 sequence reads: CASSLFQGNEKLFF. The CDR3 DNA reads TGTGCCAGCAGTTTATTCCAGGGGAATGAAAAACTGTTTTTT.

This clone was seen a single time. The chain uses TRBV6-6 and TRBJ2-1, with 9 bases identical to TRBD2. This CDR3 has 15 residues. Germline V gene sequence: CDR1 MNHNY, CDR2 SVGAGI (reference sequence). V lost 5 bases, J lost 5 bases, and 7 bases stayed unmatched. The CDR3 DNA sequence: TGTGCCAGCAGTCAACCGGGACTAGCTAACAATGAGCAGTTCTTC. It encodes CASSQPGLANNEQFF.

The rearrangement uses TRBV5-6 and TRBJ1-4; possibly TRBD1 for D (5 bases). V lost 0 bases and J 5 bases, leaving 11 bases between the germline ends. The CDR3 is made up of 15 amino acids. Germline V gene lookup returns CDR1 SGHDT and CDR2 YYEEEE. The CDR3 here is CASSLAGGRNEKLFF. CDR3 in DNA: TGTGCCAGCAGCTTGGCGGGGGGAAGAAATGAAAAACTGTTTTTT.

This chain joins TRBV10-3 and TRBJ1-6; 11 nucleotides match TRBD1. This CDR3 is 16 amino acids long. V lost 6 bases and J lost 4; bases outside the gene matches: 5. Germline CDR1 ENHRY, CDR2 SYGVKD. The CDR3 protein is CAIRDRGLGYNSPLHF. The CDR3 DNA follows: TGTGCCATCAGGGACAGGGGGCTAGGATATAATTCACCCCTCCACTTT.

The V and J genes are TRBV7-2 and TRBJ1-2; 9 nucleotides line up with TRBD1. CDR1 and CDR2 (germline): SGHTA, FQGNSA. The length of the CDR3 is 15 residues. With 5 bases clipped from V and 2 bases from J, the junction kept 6 bases outside the gene matches. The CDR3 DNA sequence: TGTGCCAGCAGCCGGACAGGGGCTGCGAACTATGGCTACACCTTC. Translation gives CASSRTGAANYGYTF.

The V call is TRBV5-6, the J call TRBJ2-7; D gene ambiguous. Trimming shortened V by 2 bases and J by 1 base, and 7 bases separated the two germline ends. The V gene's germline CDR1 is SGHDT and CDR2 YYEEEE. This CDR3 is 13 amino acids long. The CDR3 bases are TGTGCCAGCAGCTTCAGTTTTTCCTACGAGCAGTACTTC. This gives the protein CASSFSFSYEQYF.

V gene TRBV30 combines with J gene TRBJ1-2; D call uncertain. Trimming took off 0 bases at V and 8 bases at J, with 7 bases between the two ends. The CDR3 is 11 amino acids. CDR1 and CDR2 (germline): GTSNPN, SVGIG (reference sequence). This chain's CDR3 is CAWSVEGGYTF. DNA of the CDR3: TGTGCCTGGAGTGTAGAGGGAGGCTACACCTTC.

This clone has a single count. The chain has TRBV4-2 and TRBJ1-3; 9 nucleotides match TRBD1. The CDR3 is 14 residues long. In germline, CDR1 is LGHNA, CDR2 YNFKEQ. Trimming removed 1 base from V and 7 bases from J; junction bases left unmatched: 2. The CDR3: CASSQVGQGNTIYF. CDR3 coding DNA: TGTGCCAGCAGCCAAGTCGGACAGGGGAACACCATATATTTT.

CDR3 coding DNA: TGTGCCAGCAGCAGACAGGGGGTAATGGGTTCACCCCTCCACTTT. Translating it yields CASSRQGVMGSPLHF. J is TRBJ1-6 and V is TRBV7-9, with 9 bases identical to TRBD1. With 5 bases clipped from V and 9 bases from J, the junction kept 8 bases outside the gene matches. This CDR3 spans 15 amino acids. Germline V gene data show CDR1 as SEHNR and CDR2 as FQNEAQ (reference sequence).

The chain uses TRBV7-9 and TRBJ1-4; no definite D call. V dropped 5 bases and J dropped 8 bases, with 15 bases sitting between them. There are 14 residues in the CDR3. The germline CDR1 and CDR2 sequences are SEHNR and FQNEAQ (reference sequence). DNA of the CDR3: TGTGCCAGCAGCCCAGACACCACTCCGGAAAAACTGTTTTTT. Encoded protein: CASSPDTTPEKLFF.

The CDR3 sequence is CASSLATGFTEAFF. Here the CDR3 DNA reads TGTGCCAGCAGCTTAGCTACAGGGTTCACTGAAGCTTTCTTT. V is TRBV11-2 and J is TRBJ1-1, with a tentative D call TRBD1 (6 bases). This CDR3 region has 14 residues. Trimming shortened V by 1 base and J by 4 bases, and 10 bases separated the two germline ends. The germline CDR1 and CDR2 sequences are SGHAT and FQNNGV.

This clone was recorded once. This chain uses TRBV9 with TRBJ1-1, with a weak D call TRBD1 (6 bases). V was shortened by 0 bases and J by 5 bases, with 17 bases between the two germline ends. The germline gives CDR1 SGDLS, CDR2 YYNGEE. The CDR3 sequence is 16 residues long. The CDR3 reads CASSVGVAGGRTEAFF. CDR3 nucleotide sequence: TGTGCCAGCAGCGTAGGCGTCGCGGGGGGCAGGACTGAAGCTTTCTTT.

The V call is TRBV5-5, the J call TRBJ1-6; D is possibly TRBD1 (5 bases). V lost 1 base, J lost 2 bases, and 10 bases lay in between. The CDR3 is made up of 16 amino acids. CDR1 is SGHKS, CDR2 YYEKEE, per germline (reference sequence). CDR3 region: CASSLNRNTYNSPLHF. As DNA, the CDR3 is TGTGCCAGCAGCTTGAACAGGAATACCTATAATTCACCCCTCCACTTT. Full variable domain (outside the CDR3, taken from reference TRBV5-5 and TRBJ1-6): DAGVTQSPTHLIKTRGQQVTLRCSPISGHKSVSWYQQVLGQGPQFIFQYYEKEERGRGNFPDRFSARQFPNYSSELNVNALLLGDSALYLCASSLNRNTYNSPLHFGNGTRLTVT.

The table lists this clone with a few counts. This chain uses TRBV7-2 with TRBJ2-2; 15 bases align to TRBD2. CDR1 is SGHTA and CDR2 is FQGNSA in the germline V gene. Germline trimming cut 5 bases from V and 9 bases from J; bases unmatched to any gene: 7. The CDR3 sequence is 16 residues long. The CDR3 nucleotides are TGTGCCAGCAGCCCACGGACTAGCGGGGGGGTTAGGGAGCTGTTTTTT. This gives the protein CASSPRTSGGVRELFF.

The rearrangement uses TRBV30 and TRBJ1-5; D not resolved. This CDR3 comprises 14 residues. Trimming took off 2 bases at V and 0 bases at J, with 8 bases between the two ends. In germline, CDR1 is GTSNPN, CDR2 SVGIG (reference sequence). Written as DNA, the CDR3 is TGTGCCTGGAGTCGACGGAGTAGCAATCAGCCCCAGCATTTT. The encoded protein is CAWSRRSSNQPQHF.

This clone was seen just once. For the CDR3, the DNA is TGTGCCAGCAGTTTTGTAGCTAGCGGGGGAGATACGCAGTATTTT. Translated, it gives CASSFVASGGDTQYF. The genes are TRBV27 and TRBJ2-3; TRBD2 matches at 10 bases. CDR3 length: 15 residues. The V segment lost 3 bases and the J segment 5 bases; nucleotides outside the gene matches: 5. Per germline, CDR1 MNHEY and CDR2 SMNVEV (reference sequence).

The V gene is TRBV7-9, the J gene TRBJ1-4; D not resolved. Germline V gives CDR1 SEHNR, CDR2 FQNEAQ (reference sequence). This CDR3 contains 15 residues. The V gene lost 3 bases and the J gene lost 0 bases, with 8 bases spanning the gap. The CDR3 loop reads CASSFPLATNEKLFF. For the CDR3, the DNA is TGTGCCAGCAGCTTTCCCCTTGCAACTAATGAAAAACTGTTTTTT.

The rearrangement uses TRBV6-2 or TRBV6-3 and TRBJ1-1; 12 bases line up with TRBD1. V was clipped by 2 bases and J by 7 bases; unmatched bases: 5. CDR3 length: 15 amino acids. Germline CDR1 reads MNHEY; CDR2 reads SVGEGT. The CDR3 bases are TGTGCCAGCAGTTACCCGGGACAGGGGGCCTATGAAGCTTTCTTT. Its protein is CASSYPGQGAYEAFF.

The V gene is TRBV5-4, the J gene TRBJ2-6; 7 bases are a match to TRBD1. The CDR3 runs to 15 residues. V lost 4 bases and J lost 4; bases outside the gene matches: 5. Germline CDR1 reads SGHNT; CDR2 reads YYREEE (reference sequence). The CDR3 DNA reads as TGTGCCAGCAGCCTCCCGGGACAGGGGGCCAACGTCCTGACTTTC. Translated, it gives CASSLPGQGANVLTF.

The chain employs TRBV6-5 and TRBJ1-3; TRBD1 matches 7 bases. V gave up 6 bases and J gave up 4 bases; unmatched junction bases: 9. CDR3 size: 15 residues. Germline assignment: CDR1 MNHEY and CDR2 SVGAGI. The CDR3 is CASRPTGAEGNTIYF. CDR3 in DNA: TGTGCCAGCAGGCCTACAGGGGCGGAAGGAAACACCATATATTTT.

This clone was found once. The chain employs TRBV4-1 and TRBJ2-5; D is unresolved. Trimming took 1 base from V and 0 from J, leaving 12 bases between them. Germline loops: CDR1 MGHRA, CDR2 YSYEKL. CDR3 length: 16 residues. CDR3 DNA sequence: TGCGCCAGCAGCCAAGTCTTAGATTTGTACCAAGAGACCCAGTACTTC. It specifies CASSQVLDLYQETQYF.

CDR3: CASSHLTGSSNYGYTF. DNA of the CDR3: TGTGCCAGTAGTCATTTGACAGGAAGCTCTAACTATGGCTACACCTTC. The chain links TRBV19 to TRBJ1-2; TRBD1 might be the D (6 bases). V was pared by 5 bases and J by 0 bases, with 16 bases between. CDR3 size: 16 residues. CDR1 and CDR2 from the germline V gene are LNHDA and SQIVND (reference sequence).

This chain joins TRBV6-5 and TRBJ2-1; TRBD1 matches 7 bases. There are 14 residues in the CDR3. CDR1 MNHEY and CDR2 SVGAGI come from the germline V gene. Germline trimming cut 6 bases from V and 6 bases from J; bases unmatched to any gene: 8. The CDR3 here is CASRLTGSGNEQFF. The CDR3 DNA is TGTGCCAGCAGGCTGACAGGGTCGGGCAATGAGCAGTTCTTC.

This rearrangement joins TRBV7-6 to TRBJ2-2; TRBD1 aligns across 7 bases. After removal of 5 bases from V and 4 bases from J, the junction contained 13 bases not matched to a gene. The CDR3 is 17 amino acids. Germline V gives CDR1 SGHVS, CDR2 FNYEAQ. The CDR3 coding sequence is TGTGCCAGCAGCCCCAGGACAGGCGATCGTGGCACCGGGGAGCTGTTTTTT. Protein sequence: CASSPRTGDRGTGELFF.